This T cell receptor beta chain was retrieved from a study of T cells in Graves' hyperthyroidism and ophthalmopathy. At least ten counts were recorded for this clonotype. V was clipped by 0 bases and J by 0 bases, with 3 bases between them. This CDR3 contains 14 residues. In germline, CDR1 is MNHNY, CDR2 SVGAGI (reference sequence). What was amplified from RNA transcripts were TCR beta CDR3 regions. TCR CDR3 underwent first-round RT-PCR with the HTBI primer set. TCRdb ran MiXCR on the multiplex PCR reads and lists one entry per CDR3 protein. Among roughly 720,000 distinct CDR3 sequences listed, around 15% were seen once.

This rearrangement joins TRBV6-6 to TRBJ1-3, with D uncertain. The sequence derives from a man between 50 and 59 years old with Graves' hyperthyroidism. What was sequenced was blood. CDR3 nucleotides: TGTGCCAGCAGTTACTCCCTCTCTGGAAACACCATATATTTT. It translates to CASSYSLSGNTIYF.